Presented here are 24 T cell receptor beta chains from one specimen sequenced in a study of blood T cell repertoires in COVID-19. Assay used: immunoSEQ multiplex PCR; TCRdb lists only in-frame clones, some missing. The table has 250,000 to 400,000 clones, around nine tenths seen once. Sequenced material: PBMCs or T cells enriched from blood (not recorded which). All receptors come from a man between 60 and 75 years old who had recovered from COVID-19.

The chain is built from TRBV1 and TRBJ1-4; the table assigns TRBD1, which was not confirmed against the DNA. TRBV1 is labeled a pseudogene. The CDR3 runs 16 residues. The DNA of the CDR3 is TGCACCAGCAGCCCAAGGGACAGGGCAAGTGATGAAAAACTGTTTTTT. It specifies CTSSPRDRASDEKLFF.

This clone was picked up one time. DNA of the CDR3: TGCGCCAGCAGGGGACAACAGGGGATTGCGGAGCTGTTTTTT. The encoded protein is CASRGQQGIAELFF. The chain joins TRBV5-1 to TRBJ2-2, with TRBD1 identical over 7 bases. Unmatched junction bases numbered 11, after V lost 5 bases and J lost 10 bases. CDR1 and CDR2 (germline): SGHRS, YFSETQ. The CDR3 extends over 14 amino acids.

The J gene is TRBJ2-5, the V gene TRBV19; 10 bases are a match to TRBD2. The CDR3 is 16 amino acids. The trim removed 6 bases at V and 2 bases at J, leaving 9 bases unmatched. Germline V CDR1 and CDR2: LNHDA, SQIVND (reference sequence). The CDR3 DNA reads TGTGCCAGTAGGGATAGGGCTAGCGGGGGACAAGAGACCCAGTACTTC. This codes for CASRDRASGGQETQYF.

The sample holds many counts of this clone. V usage is TRBV2 and J usage is TRBJ1-2, with TRBD1 matching 7 bases. Germline V CDR1 and CDR2: SNHLY, FYNNEI. The CDR3 is made up of 14 amino acids. The ends lost 1 base at V and 7 bases at J; junction bases unmatched: 6. DNA for the CDR3: TGTGCCAGCAGTGAAGTGGGTCCAGGGGGTGGCTACACCTTC. This codes for CASSEVGPGGGYTF.

The rearrangement links TRBV6-6 to TRBJ1-2; a possible D gene is TRBD1 (6 bases). The CDR3 has 14 residues. Germline V gene sequence: CDR1 MNHNY, CDR2 SVGAGI (reference sequence). V lost 6 bases, J lost 4 bases, and 15 bases lay in between. The CDR3 DNA follows: TGTGCCAGCAGATCCCCCACAGGGCCCTATGGCTACACCTTC. It codes for CASRSPTGPYGYTF.

The chain recombines TRBV25-1 with TRBJ1-6; D not resolved. CDR1 is MGHDK and CDR2 is SYGVNS in the germline V gene. CDR3 length: 11 residues. V gave up 2 bases and J gave up 13 bases, with 6 bases separating them. CDR3 loop: CASSEGGPLHF. DNA for the CDR3: TGTGCCAGCAGTGAAGGAGGTCCCCTCCACTTT. The complete variable domain, with remaining parts taken from reference TRBV25-1 and TRBJ1-6, reads EADIYQTPRYLVIGTGKKITLECSQTMGHDKMYWYQQDPGMELHLIHYSYGVNSTEKGDLSSESTVSRIRTEHFPLTLESARPSHTSQYLCASSEGGPLHFGNGTRLTVT.

The chain uses TRBV5-1 and TRBJ1-5; TRBD1 might be the D (5 bases). Germline lookup yields CDR1 SGHRS and CDR2 YFSETQ. V gave up 0 bases and J gave up 4 bases, with 11 bases separating them. The CDR3 length is 15 residues. The CDR3 sequence: CASSLEGASNQPQHF. For the CDR3, the DNA is TGCGCCAGCAGCTTGGAAGGGGCCTCTAATCAGCCCCAGCATTTT.

The CDR3 region is CASSQADRVTTYEQYF. For the CDR3, the DNA is TGCGCCAGCAGCCAAGCGGACAGAGTCACCACCTACGAGCAGTACTTC. V usage is TRBV4-1 and J usage is TRBJ2-7, with D perhaps TRBD1 (6 bases). Trimming pared 1 base from V and 2 bases from J, leaving 15 bases between. The length of the CDR3 is 16 residues. CDR1 is MGHRA, CDR2 YSYEKL, per germline.

The chain employs TRBV29-1 and TRBJ2-1; 9 positions agree with TRBD1. Germline trimming cut 6 bases from V and 8 bases from J; bases unmatched to any gene: 14. There are 15 residues in the CDR3. From germline, CDR1 is SQVTM and CDR2 ANQGSEA. DNA of the CDR3: TGCAGCGTGGGAGACCCGGGACAGGGCGGCGATGAGCAGTTCTTC. Translation gives CSVGDPGQGGDEQFF.

The chain couples TRBV9 to TRBJ2-5; 8 bases match TRBD2. CDR1 is SGDLS, CDR2 YYNGEE, per germline. V trimming: 3 bases; J trimming: 1 base; junction bases outside the gene matches: 5. This CDR3 is 15 amino acids long. CDR3 residues: CASSARGLAQETQYF. In nucleotides, the CDR3 is TGTGCCAGCAGCGCCAGAGGACTAGCCCAAGAGACCCAGTACTTC. Full variable domain (rest looked up from reference TRBV9 and TRBJ2-5): DSGVTQTPKHLITATGQRVTLRCSPRSGDLSVYWYQQSLDQGLQFLIQYYNGEERAKGNILERFSAQQFPDLHSELNLSSLELGDSALYFCASSARGLAQETQYFGPGTRLLVL.

The chain joins TRBV12-3 or TRBV12-4 to TRBJ2-5, with D possibly matching TRBD2 (5 bases). The CDR3 consists of 12 residues. V lost 4 bases, J lost 5 bases, and 8 bases lay in between. The CDR3 reads CASSSTGETQYF. The CDR3 DNA reads TGTGCCAGCAGTTCAACGGGGGAGACCCAGTACTTC.

The CDR3 region has the DNA TGTGCCAGCAGCCCGGGACTAGCGGGATACAATGAGCAGTTCTTC. This sequence encodes CASSPGLAGYNEQFF. V and J are TRBV6-6 and TRBJ2-1, with 13 bases matching TRBD2. Germline V gene sequence: CDR1 MNHNY, CDR2 SVGAGI (reference sequence). The CDR3 covers 15 residues. The trim removed 6 bases at V and 4 bases at J, leaving 3 bases unmatched.

The chain joins TRBV28 to TRBJ1-2; D is perhaps TRBD1 (5 bases). Germline loops: CDR1 MDHEN, CDR2 SYDVKM. The CDR3 sequence is 11 residues long. V lost 11 bases, J lost 4 bases, and 11 bases lay in between. Written as DNA, the CDR3 is TGTGCCTGGGGGGGACCCTATGGCTACACCTTC. Translating it yields CAWGGPYGYTF.

The chain employs TRBV7-3 and TRBJ2-6; D is ambiguous. V dropped 5 bases and J dropped 0 bases, with 5 bases sitting between them. Germline assignment: CDR1 SGHTA and CDR2 FQGTGA. The CDR3 runs to 14 residues. CDR3 loop: CASSPISGANVLTF. DNA for the CDR3: TGTGCCAGCAGCCCAATCTCTGGGGCCAACGTCCTGACTTTC.

This chain uses TRBV6-1 with TRBJ2-1; maybe TRBD1 (6 bases). Germline-derived CDR1 and CDR2 are MNHNS and SASEGT. V lost 2 bases and J lost 3, with 14 bases in between. This CDR3 contains 16 residues. The CDR3 region has the DNA TGTGCCAGCAGTGAATGGAGGCAGGGGCTCTACAATGAGCAGTTCTTC. Translation gives CASSEWRQGLYNEQFF.

The chain combines TRBV24-1 with TRBJ2-1; 15 bases are a match to TRBD2. The CDR3 consists of 16 residues. The V gene's germline CDR1 is KGHDR and CDR2 SFDVKD. The V gene end was trimmed by 4 bases and the J gene end by 10 bases; junction bases not matched to a gene: 7. The CDR3 protein is CATSEPRTSGRAEQFF. DNA for the CDR3: TGTGCCACCAGTGAGCCGAGGACTAGCGGGAGGGCGGAGCAGTTCTTC.

This clone turned up a few times. The V call is TRBV28, the J call TRBJ1-1, with a tentative D call TRBD1 (5 bases). V was shortened by 8 bases and J by 3 bases, with 13 bases between the two germline ends. Germline V gives CDR1 MDHEN, CDR2 SYDVKM. The CDR3 has 13 residues. The CDR3 DNA reads as TGTGCCAGCCGAGTTAGGGGATACACTGAAGCTTTCTTT. Translating it yields CASRVRGYTEAFF. Filled out from reference TRBV28 and TRBJ1-1, the complete variable domain reads DVKVTQSSRYLVKRTGEKVFLECVQDMDHENMFWYRQDPGLGLRLIYFSYDVKMKEKGDIPEGYSVSREKKERFSLILESASTNQTSMYLCASRVRGYTEAFFGQGTRLTVV.

The chain recombines TRBV6-5 with TRBJ1-2; 8 bases agree with TRBD1. The CDR3 contains 14 residues. The germline CDR1 and CDR2 sequences are MNHEY and SVGAGI. Trimming took 6 bases from V and 4 from J; bases not matched to a gene: 7. Here the CDR3 reads CASSDRGASYGYTF. DNA for the CDR3: TGTGCCAGCAGCGACAGGGGCGCTTCCTATGGCTACACCTTC.

The chain recombines TRBV5-8 with TRBJ1-2; D gene ambiguous. V dropped 1 base and J dropped 8 bases, with 12 bases sitting between them. The CDR3 length is 13 residues. Germline values: CDR1 SGHTS, CDR2 YDEGEE. Here the CDR3 DNA reads TGTGCCAGCAGCTTGTCCGGAGCTTTCGGCTACACCTTC. It encodes CASSLSGAFGYTF.

The CDR3 spells CASSQVGQGLGQPQHF. The CDR3 DNA sequence: TGTGCCAGCAGCCAGGTGGGACAGGGGCTTGGTCAGCCCCAGCATTTT. The V call is TRBV5-5, the J call TRBJ1-5, with 10 bases aligning to TRBD1. This CDR3 comprises 16 residues. The trim removed 4 bases at V and 6 bases at J, leaving 10 bases unmatched. Per the germline V gene, CDR1 is SGHKS and CDR2 is YYEKEE (reference sequence).

This clone was observed once. The J gene is TRBJ1-2, the V gene TRBV6-2 or TRBV6-3, with D unresolved. Germline values: CDR1 MNHEY, CDR2 SVGEGT. This CDR3 comprises 13 residues. Trimming stripped 0 bases from V and 6 bases from J, with 8 bases between. Here the CDR3 DNA reads TGTGCCAGCAGTTACTCCCTGGGCAATGGCTACACCTTC. Protein sequence: CASSYSLGNGYTF.

V and J are TRBV5-6 and TRBJ1-1; no reliable D call. The CDR3 is 11 residues long. Germline V gene data show CDR1 as SGHDT and CDR2 as YYEEEE. V was trimmed by 5 bases and J by 4 bases, leaving 6 bases between them. CDR3 bases: TGTGCCAGCAGGCGGGGCACTGAAGCTTTCTTT. This translates into CASRRGTEAFF.

The V call is TRBV2, the J call TRBJ1-5; no firm D call. Germline V CDR1 and CDR2: SNHLY, FYNNEI. Trimming pared 6 bases from V and 1 base from J, leaving 10 bases between. This CDR3 region has 14 residues. CDR3 bases: TGTGCCAGCAGGCATGTGGCCAGCAATCAGCCCCAGCATTTT. This encodes CASRHVASNQPQHF.

The V gene is TRBV9, the J gene TRBJ1-5; TRBD1 is a possible D gene (5 bases). Trimming removed 4 bases from V and 5 bases from J, with 16 bases in between. The CDR3 is 15 residues long. Per the germline V gene, CDR1 is SGDLS and CDR2 is YYNGEE. The CDR3 sequence: CASSKAPGYDQPQHF. CDR3 in DNA: TGTGCCAGCAGCAAAGCTCCAGGGTATGATCAGCCCCAGCATTTT. The entire variable domain, with the rest obtained from reference TRBV9 and TRBJ1-5, is as follows: DSGVTQTPKHLITATGQRVTLRCSPRSGDLSVYWYQQSLDQGLQFLIQYYNGEERAKGNILERFSAQQFPDLHSELNLSSLELGDSALYFCASSKAPGYDQPQHFGDGTRLSIL.